These 25 T cell receptor beta chains were sequenced from one sample in a study of CD8 T cells in ankylosing spondylitis. The study's findings and limits: What appeared characteristic of ankylosing spondylitis blood was a TCR beta motif of eight highly homologous variants.

Antigens for these TCRs are unknown. TCRdb passed the 5' RACE reads through MiXCR, listing each CDR3 protein once. The table includes 750,000 to 850,000 distinct CDR3 sequences, about an eighth detected once. The sample was blood, either unsorted or a sorted T cell fraction (not recorded which). These receptors came from a male donor with ankylosing spondylitis.

V gene TRBV6-5 combines with J gene TRBJ2-1; D gene uncertain. CDR3 length equals 15 residues. Germline CDR1 and CDR2: MNHEY and SVGAGI. The V end lost 0 bases, the J end lost 7 bases, and 13 bases lay between the germline ends. CDR3 sequence: CASSYSWVGLNEQFF. CDR3 bases: TGTGCCAGCAGTTACTCCTGGGTCGGGCTAAATGAGCAGTTCTTC.

This clonotype was detected only a few times. The genes are TRBV20-1 and TRBJ2-7; D remains unclear. Trimming stripped 4 bases from V and 0 bases from J, with 7 bases between. CDR1 and CDR2 from the germline V gene are DFQATT and SNEGSKA (reference sequence). This CDR3 is 12 amino acids long. In DNA form, the CDR3 reads TGCAGTGCTATTGTCCACTCCTACGAGCAGTACTTC. Translation gives CSAIVHSYEQYF.

V is TRBV28 and J is TRBJ2-1; D uncertain. This CDR3 is 14 amino acids long. V lost 4 bases, J lost 4 bases, and 11 bases lay in between. The germline V gene has CDR1 MDHEN and CDR2 SYDVKM. CDR3 nucleotide sequence: TGTGCCAGCAGTTCAGACCCACAGTACAATGAGCAGTTCTTC. Its protein product is CASSSDPQYNEQFF.

The gene calls are TRBV20-1 and TRBJ2-1; 7 nucleotides match TRBD2. The CDR3 is 14 amino acids. V shed 6 bases, J shed 7 bases, and the junction held 12 bases outside the gene matches. CDR1 is DFQATT and CDR2 is SNEGSKA in the germline V gene (reference sequence). The CDR3 protein is CSAGRRTGGNEQFF. CDR3 nucleotide sequence: TGCAGTGCGGGCAGGAGGACCGGGGGGAATGAGCAGTTCTTC.

This clonotype was seen repeatedly, ten times or more. J is TRBJ1-1 and V is TRBV29-1; D may be TRBD1 (5 bases). This CDR3 spans 12 amino acids. V gave up 0 bases and J gave up 10 bases, with 12 bases separating them. Germline V gives CDR1 SQVTM, CDR2 ANQGSEA. In nucleotides, the CDR3 is TGCAGCGTTGAAGACGTCAGGGCCCCAGCTTTCTTT. Amino acids: CSVEDVRAPAFF.

V gene TRBV5-1 combines with J gene TRBJ1-1; no reliable D call. Trimming stripped 4 bases from V and 3 bases from J, with 10 bases between. Germline CDR1 is SGHRS and CDR2 is YFSETQ. The CDR3 totals 13 residues. CDR3 coding DNA: TGCGCCAGCAGCGACACGAGGGACACTGAAGCTTTCTTT. Translation: CASSDTRDTEAFF.

V and J are TRBV20-1 and TRBJ2-7, with D possibly matching TRBD2 (7 bases). The CDR3 is 14 amino acids. CDR1 DFQATT and CDR2 SNEGSKA come from the germline V gene (reference sequence). Trimming removed 3 bases at V and 7 bases at J, with 19 bases between. CDR3: CSARAKGGLLEQYF. CDR3 nucleotides: TGCAGTGCTAGGGCCAAGGGGGGGCTCCTAGAGCAGTACTTC.

The V call is TRBV4-2, the J call TRBJ2-5; D is possibly TRBD2 (7 bases). V dropped 0 bases and J dropped 4 bases, with 15 bases sitting between them. From germline, CDR1 is LGHNA and CDR2 YNFKEQ. There are 16 residues in the CDR3. The CDR3 DNA is TGTGCCAGCAGCCAAGATGTAATGGGGGGGCCAGAGACCCAGTACTTC. Its translation is CASSQDVMGGPETQYF.

This clonotype was detected ten times or more. V is TRBV20-1 and J is TRBJ1-4; D might be TRBD1 (5 bases). Deletions cut 0 bases from V and 7 bases from J, with 12 bases between. The CDR3 extends over 14 amino acids. Germline values: CDR1 DFQATT, CDR2 SNEGSKA (reference sequence). This CDR3 reads CSAREDTASEKLFF. For the CDR3, the DNA is TGCAGTGCTAGAGAGGACACGGCGAGTGAAAAACTGTTTTTT.

The sample holds a few counts of this clonotype. This chain links TRBV7-2 with TRBJ2-2; 8 nucleotides agree with TRBD2. The germline V gene has CDR1 SGHTA and CDR2 FQGNSA. This CDR3 contains 13 residues. V was clipped by 3 bases and J by 7 bases; unmatched bases: 1. The CDR3 coding sequence is TGTGCCAGCAGCTTTCGGGGGGGCGGGGAGCTGTTTTTT. Protein sequence: CASSFRGGGELFF.

The chain links TRBV29-1 to TRBJ1-1; D ambiguous. Germline loops: CDR1 SQVTM, CDR2 ANQGSEA. The CDR3 is 12 amino acids. V lost 3 bases and J 9 bases, leaving 14 bases between the germline ends. CDR3 region: CSVDGFVLKAFF. CDR3 nucleotide sequence: TGCAGCGTTGATGGGTTCGTCCTAAAAGCTTTCTTT.

The chain is built from TRBV18 and TRBJ2-7, with D maybe TRBD2 (5 bases). V dropped 3 bases and J dropped 0 bases, with 9 bases sitting between them. CDR1 is KGHSH and CDR2 is LQKENI in the germline V gene. The CDR3 extends over 14 amino acids. The DNA of the CDR3 is TGTGCCAGCTCACCGGCTAGCTTCTCCTACGAGCAGTACTTC. Translation gives CASSPASFSYEQYF.

In nucleotides, the CDR3 is TGTGCCAGCTCACCACGGTCCTACTCTGGGGCCAACGTCCTGACTTTC. The encoded protein is CASSPRSYSGANVLTF. The rearrangement uses TRBV18 and TRBJ2-6; D is uncertain. The CDR3 spans 16 residues. The germline V gene encodes CDR1 KGHSH and CDR2 LQKENI. V dropped 1 base and J dropped 0 bases, with 7 bases sitting between them.

This chain links TRBV7-3 with TRBJ2-3; D possibly uses TRBD1 or TRBD2 (5 bases each). The V end lost 4 bases, the J end lost 0 bases, and 11 bases lay between the germline ends. CDR3 length equals 15 residues. Germline-derived CDR1 and CDR2 are SGHTA and FQGTGA. CDR3 DNA sequence: TGTGCCAGCAGCTACGGGACGGCTAGCACAGATACGCAGTATTTT. Amino acid sequence: CASSYGTASTDTQYF.

This sequence joins TRBV15 and TRBJ2-7; D is ambiguous. Germline CDR1 and CDR2: LNHNV and YYDKDF (reference sequence). V was cut by 2 bases and J by 1 base, with 9 bases left in between. The CDR3 loop spans 14 amino acids. The CDR3 nucleotides read TGTGCCACCAGCAGAAGAAGGGATTCCTACGAGCAGTACTTC. Amino acids: CATSRRRDSYEQYF.

This clonotype occurred many times. The chain couples TRBV5-1 to TRBJ2-1; a weak D match, TRBD2 (6 bases). Germline-derived CDR1 and CDR2 are SGHRS and YFSETQ. CDR3 length: 14 residues. The V gene lost 7 bases and the J gene lost 5 bases, with 16 bases spanning the gap. CDR3 residues: CASGSGTYDNEQFF. CDR3 coding DNA: TGCGCCAGCGGCTCCGGGACTTACGACAATGAGCAGTTCTTC.

The chain employs TRBV29-1 and TRBJ2-3, with D tentatively TRBD2 (6 bases). The CDR3 covers 14 residues. The V end lost 3 bases, the J end lost 4 bases, and 14 bases lay between the germline ends. From germline, CDR1 is SQVTM and CDR2 ANQGSEA. The CDR3 DNA follows: TGCAGCGTTGACCCGGCAGGGAGGTCAGATACGCAGTATTTT. It encodes CSVDPAGRSDTQYF.

The chain couples TRBV4-3 to TRBJ1-2, with 7 bases identical to TRBD1. The CDR3 length is 15 residues. Germline CDR1 is LGHNA and CDR2 is YSLEER. Trimming at V came to 2 bases and at J to 6 bases, leaving 9 bases not matched to a gene. The CDR3 sequence: CASSQSGGRGNGYTF. The CDR3 DNA reads as TGCGCCAGCAGCCAATCGGGCGGCAGGGGGAATGGCTACACCTTC.

This clonotype appeared a few times. This sequence joins TRBV27 and TRBJ1-5, with D perhaps matching TRBD1 (6 bases). Germline V gene sequence: CDR1 MNHEY, CDR2 SMNVEV (reference sequence). The CDR3 has 13 residues. The V end lost 8 bases, the J end lost 1 base, and 9 bases lay between the germline ends. CDR3 residues: CASGTLSNQPQHF. The CDR3 nucleotides read TGTGCCAGCGGGACACTCAGCAATCAGCCCCAGCATTTT.

V and J are TRBV5-1 and TRBJ2-7, with D possibly TRBD1 on 7 matching bases. The CDR3 spans 15 residues. Trimming stripped 4 bases from V and 6 bases from J, with 20 bases between. The germline gives CDR1 SGHRS, CDR2 YFSETQ. The DNA for the CDR3 is TGCGCCAGCAGCCCCCGGGAGACAGGGTTCGGCGAGCAGTACTTC. This gives the protein CASSPRETGFGEQYF.

The chain uses TRBV20-1 and TRBJ2-3; 7 bases are a match to TRBD1. Germline CDR1 reads DFQATT; CDR2 reads SNEGSKA (reference sequence). V lost 4 bases, J lost 5 bases, and 3 bases stayed unmatched. This CDR3 has 12 amino acids. The CDR3 DNA sequence: TGCAGTGCTAACCGGGACAGAGATACGCAGTATTTT. Protein: CSANRDRDTQYF.

This clonotype was recorded many times. The gene calls are TRBV21-1 and TRBJ1-4; TRBD1 reflects the table's D call only, with no check against the DNA. TRBV21-1 is described as a pseudogene. This CDR3 has 13 residues. This CDR3 reads CASSNQGVEKLFF. CDR3 nucleotides: TGTGCCAGCAGCAATCAGGGAGTTGAAAAACTGTTTTTT.

The rearrangement links TRBV7-8 to TRBJ2-5; 8 bases line up with TRBD1. Germline V gene data show CDR1 as SGHVS and CDR2 as FQNEAQ. The CDR3 is 15 amino acids. V was clipped by 3 bases and J by 5 bases; unmatched bases: 8. The CDR3 sequence is CASSFWTGKGETQYF. The DNA of the CDR3 is TGTGCCAGCAGCTTCTGGACAGGGAAGGGCGAGACCCAGTACTTC.

This chain links TRBV12-3 or TRBV12-4 with TRBJ1-5; D is unresolved. V was pared by 4 bases and J by 8 bases, with 12 bases between. This CDR3 spans 13 amino acids. The CDR3 sequence: CASSYLVREPQHF. The CDR3, as DNA: TGTGCCAGCAGTTACCTCGTGAGAGAGCCCCAGCATTTT.

The CDR3 nucleotides read TGTGCCAGCAGCGCAAAACTTACCTTAGCGGGAGGGCCGAGGGAGACCCAGTACTTC. The encoded protein is CASSAKLTLAGGPRETQYF. The rearrangement uses TRBV9 and TRBJ2-5, with 11 bases matching TRBD2. The CDR3 is made up of 19 amino acids. With V trimmed by 3 bases and J by 5 bases, 18 bases remained unmatched. Looked up from germline, CDR1 is SGDLS and CDR2 is YYNGEE.